This T cell receptor beta chain was documented in a study of T-cell memory formation after mild COVID-19. Comments on this clonotype: Its antigen is unknown.

Amplification by 5'RACE using constant-segment primers produced TCR alpha and TCR beta cDNA libraries that carried sample barcodes and UMIs. MiXCR was run by TCRdb on the 5' RACE reads, yielding one entry per CDR3 protein. The data hold some 450,000 distinct CDR3 sequences, with roughly 18% observed a single time. The CDR3 length is 16 residues. V lost 5 bases and J lost 2; bases outside the gene matches: 8. CDR1 and CDR2 from the germline V gene are SGHTA and FQGNSA. Study-wide points: Some responding clones appeared in pre-infection memory, suggesting cross-reactive memory joined. Among clones contracting day 15 to 85, CD4/CD8 was balanced, whereas later expanders leaned CD4+. Contracting clones localized mainly to CM and EM when CD4+ and mainly to EMRA when CD8+.

This clonotype was sampled from a man in his late teens or twenties who had mild COVID-19 (a few samples of this study predate the infection). Cell type and time point are not known. Sequencing used PBMCs or a T cell subset sorted from them (not recorded which). The J gene is TRBJ2-3, the V gene TRBV7-2; 9 nucleotides agree with TRBD2. CDR3: CASSVLAGALTDTQYF. The CDR3 DNA reads TGTGCCAGCAGCGTCTTAGCGGGGGCCCTCACAGATACGCAGTATTTT.